This TCR beta chain emerged from a study of shared clonotypes between healthy human individuals. On this clone: Its antigen is currently unknown.

Assay used: immunoSEQ multiplex PCR; TCRdb lists only in-frame clones, some missing. The sample yields some 2 million clones, approximately 94% seen once. Positive CCR7 selection of CD45RO-negative cells yielded the naive CD8 cells, and terminally differentiated effector memory CD45RA+ cells were excluded. Study-wide findings and caveats: Naive subsets, compared against memory subsets, generally had larger estimated richness values.

Sequencing was performed on naive CD8+ T cells sorted from blood. The sequence was obtained from a man between 18 and 35 years old in good health.

The CDR3 loop is CASSYYRGGNQPQHF. The CDR3 DNA follows: TGTGCCAGCAGTTACTACAGGGGTGGCAATCAGCCCCAGCATTTT. This sequence joins TRBV28 and TRBJ1-5, with 7 bases lining up with TRBD1. The CDR3 has 15 amino acids. V lost 4 bases to trimming and J lost 2 bases; unmatched junction nucleotides: 5. Germline lookup yields CDR1 MDHEN and CDR2 SYDVKM.